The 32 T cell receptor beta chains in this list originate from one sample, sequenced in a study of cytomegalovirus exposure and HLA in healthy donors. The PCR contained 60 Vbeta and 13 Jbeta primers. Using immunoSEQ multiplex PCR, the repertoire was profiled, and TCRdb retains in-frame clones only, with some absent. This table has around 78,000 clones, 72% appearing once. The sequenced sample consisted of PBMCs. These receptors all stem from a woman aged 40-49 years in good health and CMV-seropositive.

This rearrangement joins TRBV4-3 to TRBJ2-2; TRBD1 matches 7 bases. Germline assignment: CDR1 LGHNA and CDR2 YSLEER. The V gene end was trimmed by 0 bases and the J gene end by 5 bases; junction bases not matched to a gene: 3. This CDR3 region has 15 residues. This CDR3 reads CASSQEGGRTGELFF. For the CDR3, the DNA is TGCGCCAGCAGCCAAGAAGGGGGCCGGACCGGGGAGCTGTTTTTT.

The CDR3 loop is CASSVGQGNQPQHF. The CDR3 DNA reads as TGTGCCAGCAGTGTTGGACAGGGGAATCAGCCCCAGCATTTT. The chain recombines TRBV2 with TRBJ1-5; 9 bases are shared with TRBD1. V dropped 4 bases and J dropped 4; count of bases not matched to a gene: 2. In germline, CDR1 is SNHLY, CDR2 FYNNEI. The CDR3 is 14 residues long.

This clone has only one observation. The CDR3 nucleotides are TGTGCCAGACAGGGCCTCGACAATGGTGGCTACACCTTC. Translating it yields CARQGLDNGGYTF. The chain employs TRBV2 and TRBJ1-2; weak D call: TRBD1 (6 bases). The V gene's germline CDR1 is SNHLY and CDR2 FYNNEI. This CDR3 spans 13 amino acids. The germline V and J ends were trimmed by 9 bases and 7 bases, with 18 bases remaining between them.

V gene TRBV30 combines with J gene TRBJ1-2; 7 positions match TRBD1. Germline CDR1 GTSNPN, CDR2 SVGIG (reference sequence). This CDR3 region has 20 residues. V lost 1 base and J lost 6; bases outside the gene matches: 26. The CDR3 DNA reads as TGTGCCTGGAGTGCGATACGCCTGCGGACAGGCCGGAAATCTCTGCATGGCTACACCTTC. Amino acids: CAWSAIRLRTGRKSLHGYTF.

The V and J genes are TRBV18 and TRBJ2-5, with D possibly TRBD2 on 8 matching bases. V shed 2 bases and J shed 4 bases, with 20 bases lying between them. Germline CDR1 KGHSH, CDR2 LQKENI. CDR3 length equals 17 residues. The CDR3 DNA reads TGTGCCAGCTCACCAGCTAATCGACAGGGACTAGGAGAGACCCAGTACTTC. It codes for CASSPANRQGLGETQYF.

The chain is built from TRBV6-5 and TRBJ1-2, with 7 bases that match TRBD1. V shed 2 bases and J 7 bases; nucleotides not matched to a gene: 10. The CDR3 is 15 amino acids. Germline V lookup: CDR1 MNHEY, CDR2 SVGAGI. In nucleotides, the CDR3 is TGTGCCAGCAGTTACGATAGAGGGGACAGACGTGGCTACACCTTC. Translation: CASSYDRGDRRGYTF.

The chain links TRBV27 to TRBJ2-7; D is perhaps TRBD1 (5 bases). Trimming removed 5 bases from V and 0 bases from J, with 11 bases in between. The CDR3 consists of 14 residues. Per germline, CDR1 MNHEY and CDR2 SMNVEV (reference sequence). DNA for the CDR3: TGTGCCAGCAGTGGGGCCACAACCTCCTACGAGCAGTACTTC. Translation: CASSGATTSYEQYF.

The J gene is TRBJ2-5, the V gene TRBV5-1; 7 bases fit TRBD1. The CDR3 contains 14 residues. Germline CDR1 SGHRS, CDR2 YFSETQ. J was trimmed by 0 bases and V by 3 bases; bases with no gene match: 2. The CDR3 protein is CASSSGQHQETQYF. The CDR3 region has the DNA TGCGCCAGCAGCTCGGGACAGCACCAAGAGACCCAGTACTTC.

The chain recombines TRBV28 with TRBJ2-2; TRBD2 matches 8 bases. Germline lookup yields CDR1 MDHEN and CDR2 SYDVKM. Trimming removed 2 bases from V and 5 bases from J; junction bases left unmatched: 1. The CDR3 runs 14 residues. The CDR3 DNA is TGTGCCAGCAGTTTACGGGGGGGGACCGGGGAGCTGTTTTTT. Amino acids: CASSLRGGTGELFF.

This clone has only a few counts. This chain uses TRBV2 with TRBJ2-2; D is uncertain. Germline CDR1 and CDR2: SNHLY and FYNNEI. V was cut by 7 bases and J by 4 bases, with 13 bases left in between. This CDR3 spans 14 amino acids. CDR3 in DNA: TGTGCCAGCACCAGAGAGGAGAGCACCGGGGAGCTGTTTTTT. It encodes CASTREESTGELFF.

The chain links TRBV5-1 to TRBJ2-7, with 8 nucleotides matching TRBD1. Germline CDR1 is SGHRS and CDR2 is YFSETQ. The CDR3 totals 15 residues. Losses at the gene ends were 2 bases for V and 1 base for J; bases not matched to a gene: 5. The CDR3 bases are TGCGCCAGCAGCTTTGACAGGGGAGGATCCTACGAGCAGTACTTC. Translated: CASSFDRGGSYEQYF.

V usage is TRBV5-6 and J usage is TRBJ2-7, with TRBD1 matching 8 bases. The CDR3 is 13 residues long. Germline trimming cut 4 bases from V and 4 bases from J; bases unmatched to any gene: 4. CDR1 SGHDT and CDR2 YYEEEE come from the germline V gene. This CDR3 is CASSADRGYEQYF. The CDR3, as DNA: TGTGCCAGCAGCGCCGACAGGGGTTACGAGCAGTACTTC. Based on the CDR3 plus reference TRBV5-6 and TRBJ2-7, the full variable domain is DAGVTQSPTHLIKTRGQQVTLRCSPKSGHDTVSWYQQALGQGPQFIFQYYEEEERQRGNFPDRFSGHQFPNYSSELNVNALLLGDSALYLCASSADRGYEQYFGPGTRLTVT.

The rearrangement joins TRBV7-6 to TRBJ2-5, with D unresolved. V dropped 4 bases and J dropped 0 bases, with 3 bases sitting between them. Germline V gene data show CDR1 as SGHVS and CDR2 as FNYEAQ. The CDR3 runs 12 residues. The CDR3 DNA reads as TGTGCCAGCAGCTCTCACCAAGAGACCCAGTACTTC. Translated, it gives CASSSHQETQYF.

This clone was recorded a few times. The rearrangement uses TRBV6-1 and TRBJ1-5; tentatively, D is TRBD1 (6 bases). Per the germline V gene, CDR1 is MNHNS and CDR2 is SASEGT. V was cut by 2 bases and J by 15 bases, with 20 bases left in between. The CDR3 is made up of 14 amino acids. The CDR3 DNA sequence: TGTGCCAGCAGTGAAAGGTATGACAGGCCCCAATGGCATTTT. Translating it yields CASSERYDRPQWHF.

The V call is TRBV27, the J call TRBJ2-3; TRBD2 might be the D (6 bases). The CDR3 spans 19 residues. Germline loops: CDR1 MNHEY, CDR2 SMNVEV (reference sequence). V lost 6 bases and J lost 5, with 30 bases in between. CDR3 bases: TGTGCCAGCAGCCGGACCGGGACTCCTTTCCAAGACTTTAGAGATACGCAGTATTTT. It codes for CASSRTGTPFQDFRDTQYF.

The CDR3 DNA reads as TGTGCCAGTAGCACCCCGGGGGGATCTGTCGAAAAACTGTTTTTT. As protein: CASSTPGGSVEKLFF. The chain combines TRBV19 with TRBJ1-4, with D perhaps matching TRBD1 (5 bases). Germline V CDR1 and CDR2: LNHDA, SQIVND (reference sequence). CDR3 size: 15 residues. Trimming took 6 bases from V and 8 from J, leaving 19 bases between them.

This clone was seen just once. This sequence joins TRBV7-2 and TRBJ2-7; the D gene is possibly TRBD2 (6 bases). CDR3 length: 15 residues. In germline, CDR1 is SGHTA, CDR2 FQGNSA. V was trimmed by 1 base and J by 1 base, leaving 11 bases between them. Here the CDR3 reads CASSLGGSGSYEQYF. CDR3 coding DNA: TGTGCCAGCAGCTTAGGGGGGAGCGGGTCCTACGAGCAGTACTTC.

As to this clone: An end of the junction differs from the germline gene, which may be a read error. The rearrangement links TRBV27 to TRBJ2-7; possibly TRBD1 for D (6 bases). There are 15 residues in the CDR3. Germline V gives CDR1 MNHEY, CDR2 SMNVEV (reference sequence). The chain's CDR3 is CASSFSRGGSYEQYF. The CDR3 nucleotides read TGTGCTAGCAGTTTTTCCAGGGGTGGGTCCTACGAGCAGTACTTC.

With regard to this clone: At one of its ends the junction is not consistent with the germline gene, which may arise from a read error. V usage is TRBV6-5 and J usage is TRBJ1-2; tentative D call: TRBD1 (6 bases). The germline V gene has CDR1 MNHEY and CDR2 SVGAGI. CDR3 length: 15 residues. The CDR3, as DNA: TGTGCCAGCAGTTACTCCCAGGGGTTTAACTATGGCTACCCCTTC. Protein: CASSYSQGFNYGYPF.

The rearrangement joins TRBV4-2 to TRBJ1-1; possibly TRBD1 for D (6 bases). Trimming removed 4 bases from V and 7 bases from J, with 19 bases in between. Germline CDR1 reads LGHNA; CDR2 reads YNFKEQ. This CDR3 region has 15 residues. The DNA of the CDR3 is TGTGCCAGCAGCCGAGGGGGTACGGAGAGAGTTGAAGCTTTCTTT. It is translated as CASSRGGTERVEAFF.

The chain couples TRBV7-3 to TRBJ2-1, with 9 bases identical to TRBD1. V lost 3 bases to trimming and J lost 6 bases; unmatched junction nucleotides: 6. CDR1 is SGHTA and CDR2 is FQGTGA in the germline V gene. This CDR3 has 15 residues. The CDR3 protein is CASSLQQGARNEQFF. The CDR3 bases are TGTGCCAGCAGCTTGCAACAGGGGGCGCGCAATGAGCAGTTCTTC.

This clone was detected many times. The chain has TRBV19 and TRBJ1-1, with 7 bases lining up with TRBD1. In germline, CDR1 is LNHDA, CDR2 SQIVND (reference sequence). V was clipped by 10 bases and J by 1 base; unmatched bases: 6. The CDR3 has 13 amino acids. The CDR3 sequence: CATEDRTNTEAFF. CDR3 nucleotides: TGTGCCACAGAGGACAGGACGAACACTGAAGCTTTCTTT.

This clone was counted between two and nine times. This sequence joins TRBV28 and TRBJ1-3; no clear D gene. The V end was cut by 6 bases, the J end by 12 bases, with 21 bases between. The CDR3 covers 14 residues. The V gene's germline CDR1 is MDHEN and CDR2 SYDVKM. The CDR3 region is CASRPSLKPGIIYF. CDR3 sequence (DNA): TGTGCCAGCAGACCGTCCCTCAAACCGGGGATCATATATTTT.

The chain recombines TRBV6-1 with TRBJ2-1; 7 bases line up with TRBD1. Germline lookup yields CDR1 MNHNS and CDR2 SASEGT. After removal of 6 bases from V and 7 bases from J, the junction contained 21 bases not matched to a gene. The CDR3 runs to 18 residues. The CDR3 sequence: CASRESPRQGPPRNEQFF. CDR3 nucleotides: TGTGCCAGCAGAGAAAGTCCCAGACAGGGCCCACCGAGAAATGAGCAGTTCTTC.

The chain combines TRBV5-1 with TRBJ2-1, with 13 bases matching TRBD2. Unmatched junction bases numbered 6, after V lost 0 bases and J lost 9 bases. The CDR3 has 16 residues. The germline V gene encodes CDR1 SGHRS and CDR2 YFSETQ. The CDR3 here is CASSLDTSGGDVEQFF. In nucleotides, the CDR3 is TGCGCCAGCAGCTTGGATACTAGCGGGGGGGACGTTGAGCAGTTCTTC.

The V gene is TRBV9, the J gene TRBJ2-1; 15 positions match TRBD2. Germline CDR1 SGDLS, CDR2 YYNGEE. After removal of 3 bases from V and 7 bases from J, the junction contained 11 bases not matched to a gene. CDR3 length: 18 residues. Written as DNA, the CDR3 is TGTGCCAGCAGCGCCTTGTCGGGACTAGCGGGAGGATGGAATGAGCAGTTCTTC. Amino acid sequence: CASSALSGLAGGWNEQFF.

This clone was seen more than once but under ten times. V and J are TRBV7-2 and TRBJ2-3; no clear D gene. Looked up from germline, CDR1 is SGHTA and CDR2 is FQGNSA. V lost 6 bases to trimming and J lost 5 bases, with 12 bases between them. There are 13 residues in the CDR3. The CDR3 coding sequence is TGTGCCAGCAGGCTCCCGCCGGGAGATACGCAGTATTTT. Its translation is CASRLPPGDTQYF.

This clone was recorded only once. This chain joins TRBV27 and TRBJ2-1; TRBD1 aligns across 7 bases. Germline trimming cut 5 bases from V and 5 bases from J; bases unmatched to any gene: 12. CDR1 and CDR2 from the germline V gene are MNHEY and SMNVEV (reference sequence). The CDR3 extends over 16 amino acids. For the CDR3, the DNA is TGTGCCAGCAGTACTATGACAGGGATCAAGGACAATGAGCAGTTCTTC. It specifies CASSTMTGIKDNEQFF.

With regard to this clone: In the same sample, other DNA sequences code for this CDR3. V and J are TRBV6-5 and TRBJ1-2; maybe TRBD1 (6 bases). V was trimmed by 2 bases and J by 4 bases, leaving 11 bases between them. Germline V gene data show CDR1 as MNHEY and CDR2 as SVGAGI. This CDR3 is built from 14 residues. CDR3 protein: CASSYKDRSYGYTF. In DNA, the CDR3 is TGTGCCAGCAGTTACAAAGACAGGTCCTATGGCTACACCTTC.

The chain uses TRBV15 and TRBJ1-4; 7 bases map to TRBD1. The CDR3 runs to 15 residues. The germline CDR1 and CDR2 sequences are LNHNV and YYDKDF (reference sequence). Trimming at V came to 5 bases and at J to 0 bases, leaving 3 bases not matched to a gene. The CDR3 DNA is TGTGCCACCAGCTACAGGGGCGCAACTAATGAAAAACTGTTTTTT. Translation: CATSYRGATNEKLFF.

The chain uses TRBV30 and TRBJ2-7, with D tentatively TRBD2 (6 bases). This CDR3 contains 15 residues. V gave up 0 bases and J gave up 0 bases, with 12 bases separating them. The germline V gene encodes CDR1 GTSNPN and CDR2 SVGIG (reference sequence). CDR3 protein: CAWSVGTGSSYEQYF. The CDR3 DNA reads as TGTGCCTGGAGTGTAGGGACCGGGAGCTCCTACGAGCAGTACTTC.

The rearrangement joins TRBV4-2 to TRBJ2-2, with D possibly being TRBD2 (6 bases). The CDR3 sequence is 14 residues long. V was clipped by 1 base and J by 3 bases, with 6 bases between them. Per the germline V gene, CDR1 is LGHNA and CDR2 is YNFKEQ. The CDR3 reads CASSQGRDTGELFF. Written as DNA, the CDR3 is TGTGCCAGCAGCCAAGGGAGGGACACCGGGGAGCTGTTTTTT.